These 32 T cell receptor beta chains were sequenced from one sample in a study of identifying expanded T cells in peripheral blood. The assay was immunoSEQ multiplex PCR, and TCRdb's table has in-frame clones only and misses some. The sample comprises approximately 100,000 clones, 70% to 90% of which are singletons, and 17% rests with the top ten. The specimen was blood. All receptors come from a person between 18 and 70 years old in good health.

V and J are TRBV27 and TRBJ2-7, with D possibly being TRBD1 (6 bases). The germline V and J ends were trimmed by 3 bases and 2 bases, with 11 bases remaining between them. CDR3 size: 14 residues. Looked up from germline, CDR1 is MNHEY and CDR2 is SMNVEV (reference sequence). DNA for the CDR3: TGTGCCAGCAGTTTTACCAGGGGCCCCTACGAGCAGTACTTC. Its translation: CASSFTRGPYEQYF.

This clone appeared a few times. The chain recombines TRBV10-3 with TRBJ2-4, with 8 bases matching TRBD2. CDR3 size: 20 residues. The junction had 13 bases not matched to a gene; V was cut back by 0 bases and J by 0 bases. Germline CDR1 reads ENHRY; CDR2 reads SYGVKD. CDR3 region: CAISESLRGGNHLAKNIQYF. The CDR3 bases are TGTGCCATCAGTGAGTCCCTCCGGGGGGGGAACCACCTAGCCAAAAACATTCAGTACTTC.

The chain recombines TRBV28 with TRBJ1-2, with TRBD1 matching over 7 bases. CDR1 is MDHEN and CDR2 is SYDVKM in the germline V gene. V lost 5 bases and J lost 2; bases outside the gene matches: 8. The length of the CDR3 is 15 residues. CDR3 bases: TGTGCCAGCAGTACCAGACAGGGCGGGAACTATGGCTACACCTTC. This gives the protein CASSTRQGGNYGYTF.

CDR3: CASRSGLDYGYTF. The CDR3 DNA is TGTGCCAGTAGAAGTGGTTTGGACTATGGCTACACCTTC. This rearrangement joins TRBV19 to TRBJ1-2; D call uncertain. Trimming took 6 bases from V and 3 from J, leaving 11 bases between them. The germline V gene has CDR1 LNHDA and CDR2 SQIVND (reference sequence). CDR3 length: 13 residues.

The J gene is TRBJ2-3, the V gene TRBV7-6; 13 bases map to TRBD2. The CDR3 spans 16 residues. V lost 6 bases, J lost 3 bases, and 6 bases stayed unmatched. In germline, CDR1 is SGHVS, CDR2 FNYEAQ. The CDR3, as DNA: TGTGCCAGCAGTACTAGCGGGGGGGCCGTAACAGATACGCAGTATTTT. Protein: CASSTSGGAVTDTQYF.

This chain uses TRBV4-1 with TRBJ1-1; 11 positions match TRBD1. The trim removed 1 base at V and 0 bases at J, leaving 1 base unmatched. This CDR3 is 16 amino acids long. CDR1 is MGHRA, CDR2 YSYEKL, per germline. The CDR3 nucleotides read TGCGCCAGCAGCCAAGGGACAGGGGGCTTGAACACTGAAGCTTTCTTT. This sequence encodes CASSQGTGGLNTEAFF.

This clone showed up just once. This chain joins TRBV14 and TRBJ2-2; the D gene is possibly TRBD1 (6 bases). V shed 0 bases and J shed 4 bases, with 12 bases lying between them. Germline V gene sequence: CDR1 SGHDN, CDR2 FVKESK. The CDR3 sequence is 16 residues long. CDR3 loop: CASSQEAGVITGELFF. The CDR3 nucleotides read TGTGCCAGCAGCCAAGAAGCAGGGGTCATCACCGGGGAGCTGTTTTTT.

V gene TRBV25-1 combines with J gene TRBJ2-5, with D unresolved. Germline lookup yields CDR1 MGHDK and CDR2 SYGVNS. This CDR3 is 13 amino acids long. Trimming removed 2 bases from V and 5 bases from J, with 9 bases in between. In nucleotides, the CDR3 is TGTGCCAGCAGTGAAGGGCCCTGGGAGACCCAGTACTTC. Its protein product is CASSEGPWETQYF.

V is TRBV13 and J is TRBJ1-6; TRBD1 might be the D (6 bases). Per the germline V gene, CDR1 is PRHDT and CDR2 is FYEKMQ (reference sequence). V was shortened by 3 bases and J by 7 bases, with 16 bases between the two germline ends. The CDR3 has 16 residues. The CDR3 nucleotides read TGTGCCAGCAGCTTTCAAGGGGGGCCTCGGAATTCACCCCTCCACTTT. This translates into CASSFQGGPRNSPLHF.

The chain combines TRBV15 with TRBJ2-5; D uncertain. The J call may be in error: the DNA end matches TRBJ2-7 better. This CDR3 region has 15 residues. CDR1 and CDR2 from the germline V gene are LNHNV and YYDKDF (reference sequence). The CDR3 sequence: CATSRDRVSSYEQYF. DNA of the CDR3: TGTGCCACCAGCAGAGATCGGGTCAGCTCCTACGAGCAGTACTTC.

This clone showed up just once. A junction end diverges from the germline sequence, so it may reflect a read error. The chain uses TRBV18 and TRBJ2-7, with 7 nucleotides matching TRBD1. CDR3 size: 12 residues. CDR1 is KGHSH and CDR2 is LQKENI in the germline V gene. The DNA for the CDR3 is TGTGCCAGCTCACCCGACTCGGGACAGATGAACTTC. Amino acids: CASSPDSGQMNF. Using reference TRBV18 and TRBJ2-7 for the parts outside the CDR3, the full variable domain is NAGVMQNPRHLVRRRGQEARLRCSPMKGHSHVYWYRQLPEEGLKFMVYLQKENIIDESGMPKERFSAEFPKEGPSILRIQQVVRGDSAAYFCASSPDSGQMNFGPGTRLTVT.

This clone was counted between two and nine times. V is TRBV6-1 and J is TRBJ1-5; 8 bases align to TRBD1. This CDR3 is built from 15 residues. The germline V gene has CDR1 MNHNS and CDR2 SASEGT. With 6 bases clipped from V and 9 bases from J, the junction kept 13 bases outside the gene matches. The CDR3 DNA follows: TGTGCCAGCAGCCAGGACAGGGCCCTTGAATGGCCCCAGCATTTT. This codes for CASSQDRALEWPQHF.

The genes are TRBV11-3 and TRBJ1-2; D possibly corresponds to TRBD1 (5 bases). V was cut by 1 base and J by 7 bases, with 7 bases left in between. This CDR3 has 12 amino acids. Germline V gene data show CDR1 as SGHNT and CDR2 as YENEEA. CDR3 protein: CASSLAGTGYTF. The CDR3, as DNA: TGTGCCAGCAGCTTAGCAGGGACTGGCTACACCTTC.

The chain carries TRBV7-9 and TRBJ2-2, with 8 bases fitting TRBD2. The length of the CDR3 is 15 residues. The junction had 6 bases not matched to a gene; V was cut back by 6 bases and J by 3 bases. Germline CDR1 reads SEHNR; CDR2 reads FQNEAQ (reference sequence). The CDR3, as DNA: TGTGCCAGCAGGGAGCGGGGGATAGACACCGGGGAGCTGTTTTTT. The encoded protein is CASRERGIDTGELFF.

The chain is built from TRBV7-2 and TRBJ2-3; a weak D match, TRBD2 (5 bases). The CDR3 has 13 residues. V lost 3 bases to trimming and J lost 10 bases, with 14 bases between them. Germline V gene sequence: CDR1 SGHTA, CDR2 FQGNSA. Here the CDR3 reads CASSFARVSAQYF. The DNA for the CDR3 is TGTGCCAGCAGCTTTGCGCGGGTATCGGCGCAGTATTTT.

This chain joins TRBV5-6 and TRBJ1-1; D is unresolved. CDR1 is SGHDT, CDR2 YYEEEE, per germline. Trimming left V 4 bases short and J 2 bases short, with 12 bases between. The CDR3 runs 14 residues. Here the CDR3 DNA reads TGTGCCAGCAGCCCTGCGACGAGAAACACTGAAGCTTTCTTT. Its translation: CASSPATRNTEAFF. Variable domain in full (rest from reference TRBV5-6 and TRBJ1-1): DAGVTQSPTHLIKTRGQQVTLRCSPKSGHDTVSWYQQALGQGPQFIFQYYEEEERQRGNFPDRFSGHQFPNYSSELNVNALLLGDSALYLCASSPATRNTEAFFGQGTRLTVV.

Note on this clone: The sample carries other DNA sequences with the same CDR3. The chain couples TRBV18 to TRBJ2-5; D remains ambiguous. Germline lookup yields CDR1 KGHSH and CDR2 LQKENI. With 0 bases removed from V and 4 bases from J, the gap between germline ends came to 6 bases. This CDR3 spans 13 amino acids. The CDR3 DNA sequence: TGTGCCAGCTCACCACCGGTCGGAGAGACCCAGTACTTC. Its translation is CASSPPVGETQYF.

This rearrangement joins TRBV7-7 to TRBJ1-3; unclear D gene. The ends were cut back, 5 bases at V and 4 bases at J, with 9 bases in the middle. The germline gives CDR1 SSHAT, CDR2 FNYEAQ (reference sequence). The CDR3 consists of 13 residues. Here the CDR3 reads CASSNTGGNTIYF. The CDR3 nucleotides read TGTGCCAGCAGCAATACCGGCGGAAACACCATATATTTT.

The chain carries TRBV7-2 and TRBJ2-5, with 12 positions matching TRBD2. V lost 5 bases, J lost 4 bases, and 14 bases stayed unmatched. CDR3 length: 18 residues. Germline V CDR1 and CDR2: SGHTA, FQGNSA. The CDR3 sequence is CASSPLGWASGGGETQYF. CDR3 DNA sequence: TGTGCCAGCAGCCCCCTGGGTTGGGCTAGCGGGGGGGGAGAGACCCAGTACTTC.

V and J are TRBV6-5 and TRBJ1-5, with D possibly TRBD1 on 6 matching bases. This CDR3 comprises 13 residues. Trimming pared 5 bases from V and 8 bases from J, leaving 13 bases between. Germline lookup yields CDR1 MNHEY and CDR2 SVGAGI. CDR3 DNA sequence: TGTGCCAGCAGTCCTGGGACAACTGAGCCCCAGCATTTT. This encodes CASSPGTTEPQHF.

The V gene is TRBV18, the J gene TRBJ1-3, with TRBD1 matching over 8 bases. Looked up from germline, CDR1 is KGHSH and CDR2 is LQKENI. CDR3 size: 14 residues. J was trimmed by 6 bases and V by 3 bases; bases with no gene match: 4. The CDR3 region is CASSPDRAQNTIYF. The CDR3 region has the DNA TGTGCCAGCTCACCGGACAGGGCGCAAAACACCATATATTTT.

Comments on this clone: One end of the junction fails to match germline, which may point to a read error. This chain connects TRBV2 to TRBJ2-7; 9 bases match TRBD1. The germline V gene has CDR1 SNHLY and CDR2 FYNNEI. This CDR3 is built from 14 residues. This CDR3 is CAGTDGQGSYGQYF. The CDR3 DNA sequence: TGTGCCGGAACAGACGGACAGGGGTCCTACGGGCAGTACTTC.

CDR3 in DNA: TGTGCCAGCAGCCAACAGGGTGTAGGGAATCAGCCCCAGCATTTT. Its translation is CASSQQGVGNQPQHF. The J gene is TRBJ1-5, the V gene TRBV6-5, with a tentative D call TRBD1 (6 bases). The CDR3 length is 15 residues. Between the trimmed V and J ends, which lost 6 bases and 4 bases, there was a span of 16 bases. CDR1 is MNHEY and CDR2 is SVGAGI in the germline V gene.

This sequence joins TRBV15 and TRBJ1-2, with 8 bases that match TRBD1. The CDR3 length is 18 residues. The V gene end was trimmed by 0 bases and the J gene end by 6 bases; junction bases not matched to a gene: 15. The germline V gene has CDR1 LNHNV and CDR2 YYDKDF (reference sequence). CDR3 DNA: TGTGCCACCAGCAGAGATCGGGGACAGGCCGCATCCCACCATGGCTACACCTTC. It is translated as CATSRDRGQAASHHGYTF. Together with reference TRBV15 and TRBJ1-2, the CDR3 gives the full variable domain: DAMVIQNPRYQVTQFGKPVTLSCSQTLNHNVMYWYQQKSSQAPKLLFHYYDKDFNNEADTPDNFQSRRPNTSFCFLDIRSPGLGDTAMYLCATSRDRGQAASHHGYTFGSGTRLTVV.

The gene calls are TRBV11-2 and TRBJ1-2; D remains ambiguous. This CDR3 is built from 12 residues. V was pared by 0 bases and J by 5 bases, with 4 bases between. Germline V gene data show CDR1 as SGHAT and CDR2 as FQNNGV. The CDR3 nucleotides are TGTGCCAGCAGCTTAGAAAGTTATGGCTACACCTTC. Encoded protein: CASSLESYGYTF. Full variable domain (outside the CDR3, taken from reference TRBV11-2 and TRBJ1-2): EAGVAQSPRYKIIEKRQSVAFWCNPISGHATLYWYQQILGQGPKLLIQFQNNGVVDDSQLPKDRFSAERLKGVDSTLKIQPAKLEDSAVYLCASSLESYGYTFGSGTRLTVV.

The V call is TRBV10-3, the J call TRBJ2-2, with D maybe TRBD1 (6 bases). CDR3 length: 13 amino acids. Per germline, CDR1 ENHRY and CDR2 SYGVKD. Deletions cut 3 bases from V and 8 bases from J, with 10 bases between. The CDR3 DNA reads as TGTGCCATCAGTGAAGGGGGTGGAGGGGAGCTGTTTTTT. This sequence encodes CAISEGGGGELFF.

The rearrangement joins TRBV14 to TRBJ1-2; D might be TRBD1 (5 bases). The CDR3 runs 14 residues. V was cut by 2 bases and J by 1 base, with 8 bases left in between. CDR1 SGHDN and CDR2 FVKESK come from the germline V gene. CDR3 in DNA: TGTGCCAGCAGCCAATTCGACAGTAACTATGGCTACACCTTC. Translating gives CASSQFDSNYGYTF.

CDR3 nucleotide sequence: TGTGCTTCGATACCTCAGAGCTCCTACAATGAGCAGTTCTTC. Amino acids: CASIPQSSYNEQFF. V is TRBV27 and J is TRBJ2-1, with unresolved D. CDR1 is MNHEY, CDR2 SMNVEV, per germline (reference sequence). The CDR3 loop spans 14 amino acids.

This clone was seen a single time. V usage is TRBV7-2 and J usage is TRBJ2-7; D is ambiguous. The CDR3 has 14 amino acids. Trimming stripped 5 bases from V and 3 bases from J, with 14 bases between. Germline CDR1 is SGHTA and CDR2 is FQGNSA. This CDR3 is CASSPHSGLYEQYF. CDR3 nucleotides: TGTGCCAGCAGCCCCCATTCGGGTCTCTACGAGCAGTACTTC.

This clone was recorded a few times. The chain is built from TRBV7-2 and TRBJ1-1; D remains ambiguous. Germline CDR1 SGHTA, CDR2 FQGNSA. V dropped 3 bases and J dropped 5 bases, with 10 bases sitting between them. The CDR3 spans 13 residues. The CDR3 DNA reads as TGTGCCAGCAGCTTCCTGACTGATACTGAAGCTTTCTTT. Its protein product is CASSFLTDTEAFF. Full variable domain (missing parts from reference TRBV7-2 and TRBJ1-1): GAGVSQSPSNKVTEKGKDVELRCDPISGHTALYWYRQSLGQGLEFLIYFQGNSAPDKSGLPSDRFSAERTGGSVSTLTIQRTQQEDSAVYLCASSFLTDTEAFFGQGTRLTVV.

The chain has TRBV11-2 and TRBJ1-1, with D perhaps TRBD1 (6 bases). The CDR3 totals 12 residues. Germline loops: CDR1 SGHAT, CDR2 FQNNGV. Trimming took off 4 bases at V and 7 bases at J, with 10 bases between the two ends. The DNA of the CDR3 is TGTGCCAGCAGCTCGGACAGCCGTGAAGCTTTCTTT. The encoded protein is CASSSDSREAFF.

The chain recombines TRBV11-2 with TRBJ2-7, with 8 bases aligning to TRBD1. V lost 1 base, J lost 1 base, and 3 bases stayed unmatched. Germline lookup yields CDR1 SGHAT and CDR2 FQNNGV. This CDR3 is 15 amino acids long. Here the CDR3 DNA reads TGTGCCAGCAGCTTAGCGACAGGGGTGTCCTACGAGCAGTACTTC. This codes for CASSLATGVSYEQYF.